The clone carrying this T cell receptor (beta chain) was counted ten times or more. Its antigen is not identified. This sample was taken from a study of spatial heterogeneity in lung cancer. Study-level results: Higher tumor mutation counts went along with higher counts of expanded intratumoral alpha and beta TCRs.

Documented time point: sample taken at primary tumor resection. This CDR3 is 14 amino acids long. Trimming took 6 bases from V and 3 from J; bases not matched to a gene: 7. The germline CDR1 and CDR2 sequences are SGHRS and YFSETQ. TCRdb fed the 5' RACE reads into MiXCR, producing one record per CDR3 protein. The profile shows around 9,200 distinct CDR3 sequences, 5% of them singletons. The V and J genes are TRBV5-1 and TRBJ2-7; 9 positions match TRBD1. This TCR came from a female donor with early-stage non-small cell lung cancer. The source was lung tumor tissue, collected at surgery. In DNA form, the CDR3 reads TGCGCCAGCACCCACACAGGGGGCAGCTACGAGCAGTACTTC. Translation: CASTHTGGSYEQYF.